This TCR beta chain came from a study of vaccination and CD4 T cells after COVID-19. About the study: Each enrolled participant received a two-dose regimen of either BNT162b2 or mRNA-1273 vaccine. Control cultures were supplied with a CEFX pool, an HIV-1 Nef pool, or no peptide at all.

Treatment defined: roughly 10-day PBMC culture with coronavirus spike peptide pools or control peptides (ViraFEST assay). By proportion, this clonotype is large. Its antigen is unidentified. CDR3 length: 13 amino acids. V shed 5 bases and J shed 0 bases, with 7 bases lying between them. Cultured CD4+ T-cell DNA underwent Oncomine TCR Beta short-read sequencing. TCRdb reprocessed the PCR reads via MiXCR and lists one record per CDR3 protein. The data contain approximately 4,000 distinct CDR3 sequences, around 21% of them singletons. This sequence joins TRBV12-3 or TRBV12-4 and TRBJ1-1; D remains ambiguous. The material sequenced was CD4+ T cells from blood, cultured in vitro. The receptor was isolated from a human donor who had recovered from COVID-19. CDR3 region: CASSAIMNTEAFF. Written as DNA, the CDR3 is TGTGCCAGCAGTGCCATTATGAACACTGAAGCTTTCTTT.